Below are 25 T cell receptor beta chains sequenced from a single sample in a study of radiotherapy plus CTLA-4 blockade in lung cancer. The assay was immunoSEQ multiplex PCR, and TCRdb's table has in-frame clones only and misses some. Of 65,000 to 90,000 clones in the sample, more than 75% are singletons; the top ten hold 40%. Sequenced material: peripheral blood, taken from a patient treated with radiotherapy plus ipilimumab. The receptors were sampled from a human donor with non-small cell lung cancer that progressed on radiotherapy plus ipilimumab.

The rearrangement joins TRBV27 to TRBJ2-1; D is uncertain. The CDR3 contains 13 residues. Deletions cut 3 bases from V and 3 bases from J, with 6 bases between. Germline V gene data show CDR1 as MNHEY and CDR2 as SMNVEV (reference sequence). The chain's CDR3 is CASSFYGYNEQFF. The CDR3 DNA reads TGTGCCAGCAGTTTTTACGGCTACAATGAGCAGTTCTTC.

The chain links TRBV6-6 to TRBJ1-1; no definite D call. The CDR3 covers 12 residues. Germline CDR1 MNHNY, CDR2 SVGAGI (reference sequence). Trimming shortened V by 4 bases and J by 3 bases, and 6 bases separated the two germline ends. The CDR3 is CASSFGDTEAFF. The CDR3 nucleotides are TGTGCCAGCAGTTTCGGGGACACTGAAGCTTTCTTT.

The chain joins TRBV5-1 to TRBJ2-7; D may be TRBD1 (5 bases). The V end lost 1 base, the J end lost 4 bases, and 12 bases lay between the germline ends. Per the germline V gene, CDR1 is SGHRS and CDR2 is YFSETQ. The CDR3 totals 14 residues. The chain's CDR3 is CASSLSRVVYEQYF. DNA of the CDR3: TGCGCCAGCAGCTTGTCCAGGGTTGTGTACGAGCAGTACTTC.

The chain links TRBV5-1 to TRBJ1-1, with D perhaps TRBD1 (6 bases). V was cut by 0 bases and J by 7 bases, with 7 bases left in between. Germline assignment: CDR1 SGHRS and CDR2 YFSETQ. The CDR3 consists of 12 residues. The CDR3 DNA is TGCGCCAGCAGCTTGGGGGGGCGTGAAGCTTTCTTT. This gives the protein CASSLGGREAFF.

This clone was detected once. The V gene is TRBV6-1, the J gene TRBJ1-2; no clear D gene. The CDR3 is 13 residues long. Trimming removed 2 bases at V and 8 bases at J, with 12 bases between. In germline, CDR1 is MNHNS, CDR2 SASEGT. The CDR3 sequence is CASSENLGIGYTF. CDR3 DNA: TGTGCCAGCAGTGAAAACTTAGGGATAGGCTACACCTTC.

The chain has TRBV4-1 and TRBJ1-1, with TRBD1 identical over 9 bases. CDR1 and CDR2 from the germline V gene are MGHRA and YSYEKL. The V segment lost 1 base and the J segment 4 bases; nucleotides outside the gene matches: 13. This CDR3 contains 18 residues. CDR3 in DNA: TGCGCCAGCAGCCAAGGTGGGGACAGGGTCTTTTTGGGCACTGAAGCTTTCTTT. Protein product: CASSQGGDRVFLGTEAFF.

The genes are TRBV6-1 and TRBJ2-3, with TRBD2 matching 14 bases. The J segment lost 6 bases and the V segment lost 2 bases, leaving 16 bases of the junction unmatched. Germline V gene sequence: CDR1 MNHNS, CDR2 SASEGT. The CDR3 extends over 20 amino acids. The CDR3 loop is CASSERTKSKGLAGDDTQYF. CDR3 nucleotide sequence: TGTGCCAGCAGTGAAAGGACGAAGTCCAAGGGACTAGCGGGAGACGATACGCAGTATTTT.

The rearrangement links TRBV27 to TRBJ1-1, with unresolved D. This CDR3 is 13 amino acids long. V gave up 3 bases and J gave up 3 bases, with 8 bases separating them. Germline V gene lookup returns CDR1 MNHEY and CDR2 SMNVEV (reference sequence). CDR3 protein: CASSFYGDTEAFF. In nucleotides, the CDR3 is TGTGCCAGCAGTTTTTACGGGGACACTGAAGCTTTCTTT.

The chain uses TRBV7-6 and TRBJ2-3; D call uncertain. Deletions cut 1 base from V and 3 bases from J, with 11 bases between. Germline loops: CDR1 SGHVS, CDR2 FNYEAQ. The CDR3 contains 15 residues. The CDR3 sequence is CASSLGFLGTDTQYF. The CDR3 DNA reads TGTGCCAGCAGCTTAGGTTTCTTGGGAACAGATACGCAGTATTTT.

The rearrangement joins TRBV6-6 to TRBJ2-7, with 10 bases identical to TRBD1. The CDR3 is 15 amino acids. Germline CDR1 reads MNHNY; CDR2 reads SVGAGI (reference sequence). V gave up 2 bases and J gave up 3 bases; unmatched junction bases: 4. The CDR3 DNA reads as TGTGCCAGCAGTTACCGCGACAGGGGGCTCTACGAGCAGTACTTC. This encodes CASSYRDRGLYEQYF.

The chain employs TRBV7-9 and TRBJ2-1; D is ambiguous. This CDR3 region has 13 residues. Germline lookup yields CDR1 SEHNR and CDR2 FQNEAQ (reference sequence). V was trimmed by 8 bases and J by 2 bases, leaving 10 bases between them. CDR3 sequence: CASRATPYNEQFF. DNA of the CDR3: TGTGCCAGCCGGGCGACCCCCTACAATGAGCAGTTCTTC.

The rearrangement links TRBV6-6 to TRBJ2-7, with 8 bases that match TRBD1. The CDR3 is made up of 16 amino acids. V shed 6 bases and J 4 bases; nucleotides not matched to a gene: 14. CDR1 is MNHNY, CDR2 SVGAGI, per germline (reference sequence). The CDR3 DNA reads TGTGCCAGCAGGGTTAACCGGGACAGGAATACTTACGAGCAGTACTTC. It specifies CASRVNRDRNTYEQYF.

This chain links TRBV7-9 with TRBJ2-5, with D possibly TRBD1 on 7 matching bases. The germline CDR1 and CDR2 sequences are SEHNR and FQNEAQ (reference sequence). Trimming removed 3 bases at V and 5 bases at J, with 16 bases between. The CDR3 extends over 15 amino acids. CDR3 sequence reads: CASSLRDSGVETQYF. CDR3 sequence (DNA): TGTGCCAGCAGCTTGCGGGACAGTGGAGTCGAGACCCAGTACTTC.

This chain uses TRBV14 with TRBJ1-1; 9 positions agree with TRBD1. V gave up 0 bases and J gave up 10 bases; unmatched junction bases: 6. The V gene's germline CDR1 is SGHDN and CDR2 FVKESK. The CDR3 has 14 residues. The CDR3 region has the DNA TGTGCCAGCAGCCAAGAGGGGGGGACAGGGCGAGCTTTCTTT. It specifies CASSQEGGTGRAFF.

V usage is TRBV6-1 and J usage is TRBJ2-1, with 8 bases aligning to TRBD2. The CDR3 runs to 17 residues. The J segment lost 4 bases and the V segment lost 2 bases, leaving 10 bases of the junction unmatched. Germline CDR1 and CDR2: MNHNS and SASEGT. This chain's CDR3 is CASSEMASGPPYNEQFF. CDR3 DNA: TGTGCCAGCAGTGAAATGGCTAGCGGGCCGCCTTACAATGAGCAGTTCTTC.

The chain carries TRBV4-1 and TRBJ2-1; 7 bases fit TRBD1. The germline V gene encodes CDR1 MGHRA and CDR2 YSYEKL. CDR3 length equals 16 residues. The V and J ends lost 2 bases and 3 bases, in that order; junction bases with no gene match: 7. For the CDR3, the DNA is TGCGCCAGCAGCCAATCAGGGGGTATGGTCTACAATGAGCAGTTCTTC. Translation: CASSQSGGMVYNEQFF.

This clone was recorded once. J is TRBJ1-4 and V is TRBV28; D gene unclear. The CDR3 sequence is 14 residues long. Germline V CDR1 and CDR2: MDHEN, SYDVKM. The V end lost 7 bases, the J end lost 4 bases, and 13 bases lay between the germline ends. The CDR3 sequence: CASTFTGNNEKLFF. CDR3 DNA sequence: TGTGCCAGCACCTTCACCGGGAATAATGAAAAACTGTTTTTT.

The chain combines TRBV5-1 with TRBJ2-3; 8 bases line up with TRBD1. J gave up 3 bases and V 4 bases, and 4 bases lay outside the gene matches. This CDR3 contains 14 residues. Germline V gives CDR1 SGHRS, CDR2 YFSETQ. CDR3 coding DNA: TGCGCCAGCAGCCTGGGACAGGAGACAGATACGCAGTATTTT. It codes for CASSLGQETDTQYF. The full variable domain, its missing parts supplied by reference TRBV5-1 and TRBJ2-3, is KAGVTQTPRYLIKTRGQQVTLSCSPISGHRSVSWYQQTPGQGLQFLFEYFSETQRNKGNFPGRFSGRQFSNSRSEMNVSTLELGDSALYLCASSLGQETDTQYFGPGTRLTVL.

The J gene is TRBJ2-1, the V gene TRBV7-9; maybe TRBD1 (5 bases). The CDR3 has 15 residues. V lost 4 bases, J lost 2 bases, and 12 bases lay in between. CDR1 SEHNR and CDR2 FQNEAQ come from the germline V gene (reference sequence). This CDR3 is CASSSPVGPYNEQFF. CDR3 nucleotides: TGTGCCAGCAGCTCCCCCGTGGGGCCCTACAATGAGCAGTTCTTC.

This clone was seen a handful of times. J is TRBJ1-1 and V is TRBV2; a weak D match, TRBD1 (5 bases). V was cut by 7 bases and J by 11 bases, with 17 bases left in between. The CDR3 runs to 12 residues. The germline gives CDR1 SNHLY, CDR2 FYNNEI. CDR3 nucleotides: TGTGCCAGCACCCACAGGACGCGGGGTGCTTTCTTT. Its translation is CASTHRTRGAFF.

The chain employs TRBV9 and TRBJ2-7, with no clear D. CDR1 and CDR2 (germline): SGDLS, YYNGEE. The CDR3 is 14 amino acids. Between the trimmed V and J ends, which lost 4 bases and 0 bases, there was a span of 11 bases. CDR3 loop: CASSPRASSYEQYF. DNA of the CDR3: TGTGCCAGCAGCCCCCGAGCGAGCTCCTACGAGCAGTACTTC.

This chain connects TRBV7-2 to TRBJ1-5, with D maybe TRBD1 (6 bases). The CDR3 runs to 12 residues. CDR1 SGHTA and CDR2 FQGNSA come from the germline V gene. V lost 5 bases to trimming and J lost 10 bases, with 12 bases between them. In DNA, the CDR3 is TGTGCCAGCAGCCACAGGGTGGGACCCCAGCATTTT. Residues: CASSHRVGPQHF.

The chain carries TRBV29-1 and TRBJ1-2, with 9 bases matching TRBD1. The CDR3 covers 16 residues. J lost 6 bases, V lost 7 bases, and 18 bases had no gene match. CDR1 and CDR2 (germline): SQVTM, ANQGSEA. DNA of the CDR3: TGCAGCGCCATACCCCTCCGGGACAGGGTGGGGAATGGCTACACCTTC. Protein product: CSAIPLRDRVGNGYTF.

V usage is TRBV9 and J usage is TRBJ2-3; TRBD1 agrees at 9 bases. Germline V gives CDR1 SGDLS, CDR2 YYNGEE. With V trimmed by 4 bases and J by 6 bases, 12 bases remained unmatched. The CDR3 runs to 16 residues. The CDR3 region is CASSSWGGTGTDTQYF. CDR3 DNA sequence: TGTGCCAGCAGCTCGTGGGGGGGGACAGGGACCGATACGCAGTATTTT.

This rearrangement joins TRBV25-1 to TRBJ2-7; D gene ambiguous. Per the germline V gene, CDR1 is MGHDK and CDR2 is SYGVNS. V lost 6 bases, J lost 5 bases, and 8 bases lay in between. CDR3 length: 11 residues. CDR3 DNA: TGTGCCAGCAGCCTTGGGGACGAGCAGTACTTC. Translating it yields CASSLGDEQYF.